This is a list of T cell receptor beta chains from one sample in a study of OX40 agonist ivuxolimab in advanced cancers. Some clones are missing from TCRdb's copy, which holds only in-frame ones; the method was immunoSEQ multiplex PCR. Of roughly 15,000 clones in the sample, approximately 92% are singletons; the top ten hold around 6.8%. Specimen: CD4+ or CD8+ T cells sorted from blood, collected in a trial of the OX40 agonist ivuxolimab. These receptors came from an adult with an advanced solid tumor such as melanoma, head and neck, liver or kidney cancer. Both conserved end residues are part of each CDR3. The order of the fields is J gene, V gene, clone size, D gene, CDR3 protein, CDR3 DNA. The D gene is left open where the match is weak. Clone size is given for some rows only: seen once, a few or many times, or a class if the clone is expanded.

>TRBJ1-4|TRBV7-2|NA|NA
CASSLFRGDEKLFF
TGTGCCAGCAGCTTATTCCGAGGGGATGAAAAACTGTTTTTT
>TRBJ2-3|TRBV4-3|NA|NA
CASSQGWRASTDTQYF
TGCGCCAGCAGCCAAGGTTGGCGGGCTAGCACAGATACGCAGTATTTT
>TRBJ2-7|TRBV6-5|NA|NA
CASSEQGGGEQYF
TGTGCCAGCAGTGAGCAGGGTGGTGGGGAGCAGTACTTC
>TRBJ2-7|TRBV4-1|NA|NA
CASSQERASYEQYF
TGCGCCAGCAGCCAAGAGAGGGCCTCCTACGAGCAGTACTTC
>TRBJ1-1|TRBV18|once|NA
CASSLSWAALNTEAFF
TGTGCCAGCTCACTTAGCTGGGCGGCCCTGAACACTGAAGCTTTCTTT
>TRBJ2-7|TRBV7-2|NA|NA
CASSPDAGASSYEQYF
TGTGCCAGCAGCCCGGACGCTGGGGCTAGCTCCTACGAGCAGTACTTC
>TRBJ2-2|TRBV4-2|NA|NA
CASSQVPESKLFF
TGTGCCAGCAGCCAAGTTCCGGAATCGAAGCTGTTTTTT
>TRBJ2-5|TRBV2|NA|TRBD2
CASSGEASGGHQETQYF
TGTGCCAGCAGTGGGGAGGCTAGCGGGGGGCACCAAGAGACCCAGTACTTC
>TRBJ1-5|TRBV7-9|NA|NA
CASSLDTPGRGSNQPQHF
TGTGCCAGCAGCTTAGATACCCCCGGCCGCGGTAGCAATCAGCCCCAGCATTTT
>TRBJ1-5|TRBV4-3|few|NA
CASSPWQGISNQPQHF
TGCGCCAGCAGCCCATGGCAGGGGATCAGCAATCAGCCCCAGCATTTT
>TRBJ1-2|TRBV10-3|few|NA
CAITEGSQNYGYTF
TGTGCCATCACGGAAGGATCACAGAACTATGGCTACACCTTC
>TRBJ2-7|TRBV28|NA|NA
CASSFDGGRLYF
TGTGCCAGCAGCTTCGATGGCGGCAGACTGTACTTC
>TRBJ2-1|TRBV11-3|NA|NA
CASSSARSISYNEQFF
TGTGCCAGCAGCTCCGCACGGAGTATCTCCTACAATGAGCAGTTCTTC
>TRBJ2-1|TRBV4-1|NA|NA
CASRSSYNEQFF
TGCGCCAGCAGGTCCAGCTACAATGAGCAGTTCTTC
>TRBJ2-3|TRBV7-7|NA|TRBD2
CASSSLAGEGPDTQYF
TGTGCTAGCAGCTCGTTAGCGGGGGAGGGTCCAGATACGCAGTATTTT
>TRBJ1-2|TRBV15|NA|NA
CATRNNYGYTF
TGTGCCACCCGAAATAACTATGGCTACACCTTC
>TRBJ2-2|TRBV7-8|NA|NA
CASSLWYASTNTGELFF
TGTGCCAGCAGCTTATGGTACGCATCTACGAACACCGGGGAGCTGTTTTTT
>TRBJ2-7|TRBV28|NA|NA
CASSLGGSYEQYF
TGTGCCAGCAGTTTAGGCGGGTCCTACGAGCAGTACTTC
>TRBJ2-1|TRBV7-8|NA|NA
CASSTRPDEQFF
TGTGCCAGCAGCACCCGCCCGGATGAGCAGTTCTTC
>TRBJ2-7|TRBV7-9|NA|TRBD1
CASSLDEGQGLQQYF
TGTGCCAGCAGCTTGGATGAGGGACAGGGGTTACAGCAGTACTTC
>TRBJ2-1|TRBV6-1|NA|TRBD1
CASSERRQGLENEQFF
TGTGCCAGCAGTGAAAGGAGACAGGGGTTGGAAAATGAGCAGTTCTTC
>TRBJ1-1|TRBV28|NA|NA
CASSTPTGMNTEAFF
TGTGCCAGCAGCACCCCCACAGGGATGAACACTGAAGCTTTCTTT
>TRBJ1-2|TRBV27|NA|NA
CASTSLGSNYGYTF
TGTGCCAGCACCTCCCTCGGGAGCAACTATGGCTACACCTTC
>TRBJ1-2|TRBV29-1|NA|NA
CSVPVPAGEDYGYTF
TGCAGCGTCCCGGTCCCCGCCGGGGAGGACTATGGCTACACCTTC
>TRBJ1-1|TRBV19|NA|NA
CASSSESRVAFF
TGTGCCAGTAGTTCGGAAAGCAGGGTTGCTTTCTTT
>TRBJ2-3|TRBV11-3|NA|TRBD2
CASSGRRAGDTDTQYF
TGTGCCAGCAGCGGCCGGAGGGCGGGGGACACAGATACGCAGTATTTT
>TRBJ2-1|TRBV27|NA|TRBD2
CASSSPREGQNEQFF
TGTGCCAGCAGTTCACCCAGGGAGGGTCAAAATGAGCAGTTCTTC
>TRBJ2-2|TRBV7-9|once|NA
CASSLATGFTGELFF
TGTGCCAGCAGCTTAGCGACGGGTTTTACCGGGGAGCTGTTTTTT
>TRBJ2-3|TRBV5-1|NA|NA
CASSLGRGALTDTQYF
TGCGCCAGCAGCTTGGGTAGGGGGGCTCTGACAGATACGCAGTATTTT
>TRBJ2-1|TRBV7-9|NA|NA
CASSSNNEQFF
TGTGCCAGCAGCTCTAACAATGAGCAGTTCTTC
>TRBJ2-3|TRBV9|NA|TRBD1
CASSVVQGPFTDTQYF
TGTGCCAGCAGCGTAGTACAGGGGCCTTTCACAGATACGCAGTATTTT
>TRBJ2-3|TRBV7-9|NA|TRBD2
CASSLDWTSGRDPTDTQYF
TGTGCCAGCAGCTTAGATTGGACTAGCGGGAGGGATCCCACAGATACGCAGTATTTT
>TRBJ2-3|TRBV25-1|NA|NA
CASSEGASSTDTQYF
TGTGCCAGCAGTGAAGGGGCGTCTAGCACAGATACGCAGTATTTT
>TRBJ2-7|TRBV7-6|NA|TRBD2
CASSSAREIPYEQYF
TGTGCCAGCAGCTCAGCGCGGGAGATCCCCTACGAGCAGTACTTC
>TRBJ2-2|TRBV12-5|NA|NA
CASGFGTGELFF
TGTGCTAGTGGTTTTGGCACCGGGGAGCTGTTTTTT
>TRBJ1-2|TRBV5-5|NA|TRBD1
CASSLGQGAGYTF
TGTGCCAGCAGCTTGGGACAGGGGGCGGGCTACACCTTC
>TRBJ2-1|TRBV7-9|NA|TRBD1
CASSSPGGTGLHNEQFF
TGTGCCAGCAGCTCGCCCGGCGGGACAGGGCTGCACAATGAGCAGTTCTTC
>TRBJ2-3|TRBV6-4|NA|TRBD1
CASSDATGVCTDTQYF
TGTGCCAGCAGTGACGCGACAGGGGTTTGCACAGATACGCAGTATTTT
>TRBJ2-7|TRBV6-1|NA|NA
CASIRDGPYEQYF
TGTGCCAGCATCCGGGACGGACCCTACGAGCAGTACTTC
>TRBJ2-1|TRBV28|NA|TRBD2
CAPGLAAWNEQFF
TGTGCCCCCGGACTAGCGGCCTGGAATGAGCAGTTCTTC
>TRBJ1-1|TRBV28|NA|NA
CASSQMNTEAFF
TGTGCCAGCAGTCAGATGAACACTGAAGCTTTCTTT
>TRBJ1-1|TRBV19|medium-sized|NA
CASRPAGNTEAFF
TGTGCCAGTAGGCCGGCAGGGAACACTGAAGCTTTCTTT
>TRBJ2-3|TRBV9|NA|NA
CASSGSSDADTQYF
TGTGCCAGCAGCGGATCTAGCGACGCAGATACGCAGTATTTT
>TRBJ1-4|TRBV6-6|NA|NA
CASSYSFRTNEKLFF
TGTGCCAGCAGTTACTCCTTTAGAACTAATGAAAAACTGTTTTTT
>TRBJ2-2|TRBV11-3|NA|NA
CASSPPGELFF
TGTGCCAGCAGCCCTCCCGGGGAGCTGTTTTTT